These T cell receptor beta chains were read from a single sample in a study of blood T cell repertoires in COVID-19. Only in-frame clones appear in the TCRdb table, and some are missing; sequencing was by immunoSEQ multiplex PCR. The sample lists fewer than 350,000 clones; 70% to 90% were seen once. The sample comprised peripheral blood. These TCRs come from a woman between 25 and 40 years old with COVID-19, enrolled during active disease. CDR3s include the opening cysteine and the closing phenylalanine or tryptophan. A D gene is named only where the DNA matches it firmly. Only part of the rows carry a size: once, few, many, or a class if the clone is expanded.

>TRBJ1-3|.|TRBV6-5|.
CASSDLVGNTIYF
TGTGCCAGCTCGGACTTGGTTGGGAACACCATATATTTT
>TRBJ2-1|.|TRBV6-5|TRBD2
CASSYSLAGRSNEQFF
TGTGCCAGCAGTTACTCTCTAGCGGGGCGGAGCAATGAGCAGTTCTTC
>TRBJ2-3|.|TRBV5-1|.
CASSLGQGGTDTQYF
TGCGCCAGCAGCTTGGGCCAGGGGGGTACAGATACGCAGTATTTT
>TRBJ2-3|.|TRBV2|.
CASSGGLSRTQYF
TGTGCCAGCAGTGGAGGACTTTCGCGTACGCAGTATTTT
>TRBJ2-1|.|TRBV5-1|.
CASGQNNEQFF
TGCGCCAGCGGACAAAACAATGAGCAGTTCTTC
>TRBJ2-2|few|TRBV6-6|.
CASSPGLYTGELFF
TGTGCCAGCAGTCCGGGACTCTACACCGGGGAGCTGTTTTTT
>TRBJ1-2|.|TRBV19|TRBD1
CASSLQTGGIYGYTF
TGTGCCAGTAGTTTACAGACAGGGGGCATCTATGGCTACACCTTC
>TRBJ2-1|.|TRBV27|.
CASSTEPSGVYNEQFF
TGTGCCAGCAGCACCGAGCCGTCGGGGGTCTACAATGAGCAGTTCTTC
>TRBJ2-3|.|TRBV11-2|TRBD2
CASSLLLAGALDTQYF
TGTGCCAGCAGCTTGCTCCTAGCGGGGGCACTAGATACGCAGTATTTT
>TRBJ1-1|.|TRBV6-5|.
CASRSQVINTEAFF
TGTGCCAGCAGATCACAGGTTATCAACACTGAAGCTTTCTTT
>TRBJ2-1|.|TRBV27|.
CASSRMPNLYEQFF
TGTGCCAGCAGTCGAATGCCTAACTTGTATGAGCAGTTCTTC
>TRBJ1-1|.|TRBV2|TRBD1
CASSARDRGLKRWAEAFF
TGTGCCAGCAGTGCCAGGGACAGGGGGCTGAAGAGGTGGGCTGAAGCTTTCTTT
>TRBJ2-3|.|TRBV11-2|.
CASSLEDTPEGFSTDTQYF
TGTGCCAGCAGCTTAGAAGACACCCCGGAGGGATTTAGCACAGATACGCAGTATTTT
>TRBJ1-2|.|TRBV6-5|.
CASSYSGREGYGYTF
TGTGCCAGCAGTTACTCAGGCAGGGAGGGCTATGGCTACACCTTC
>TRBJ2-7|.|TRBV9|TRBD2
CASSATRTSGEQYF
TGTGCCAGCAGCGCGACCCGGACTAGCGGCGAGCAGTACTTC
>TRBJ2-7|few|TRBV10-1|TRBD1
CASSDTGTGNEQYF
TGCGCCAGCAGTGATACCGGGACAGGGAACGAGCAGTACTTC
>TRBJ2-3|.|TRBV30|TRBD1
CAWSTGASTDTQYF
TGTGCCTGGAGTACAGGGGCTAGCACAGATACGCAGTATTTT
>TRBJ2-5|.|TRBV6-2/TRBV6-3|.
CASSSYRRGRETQYF
TGTGCCAGCAGTTCCTACAGGCGGGGCAGAGAGACCCAGTACTTC
>TRBJ1-1|.|TRBV2|TRBD1
CASPRTGGRDTEAFF
TGTGCCAGTCCGCGGACAGGCGGAAGGGACACTGAAGCTTTCTTT
>TRBJ1-2|.|TRBV28|.
CASTPASTGYGYTF
TGTGCCAGCACCCCAGCTTCAACAGGCTATGGCTACACCTTC
>TRBJ2-5|.|TRBV5-4|TRBD1
CASSLQGRGQETQYF
TGTGCCAGCAGCTTACAGGGGCGAGGCCAAGAGACCCAGTACTTC
>TRBJ1-1|.|TRBV5-6|TRBD1
CASSFRDRGRVGMNTEAFF
TGTGCCAGCAGCTTCCGGGACAGGGGCCGGGTTGGGATGAACACTGAAGCTTTCTTT
>TRBJ2-7|.|TRBV19|TRBD1
CASSMTGGYEQYF
TGTGCCAGTAGTATGACAGGGGGCTACGAGCAGTACTTC